These T cell receptor beta chains were read from a single sample in a study of T cells expressing NK-cell markers. TCRdb re-called the 5' RACE reads; one entry per CDR3 protein, DNA not given. The sample's table shows 350,000 to 450,000 distinct CDR3 sequences. The sample was blood T cells: a sorted CD56 or NKG2C T cell subset, CD4+ or CD8+ T cells, or bulk PBMC T cells (not recorded which). The receptors shown here come from a man between 18 and 69 years old in good health. The CDR3 runs from the conserved cysteine through the conserved F or W.

j_gene: TRBJ2-7
v_gene: TRBV14
len: 18
CDR3aa: CASSQEYSGGTSSYEQYF

j_gene: TRBJ2-1
v_gene: TRBV11-2
len: 16
CDR3aa: CASSSGLAAAYNEQFF

j_gene: TRBJ1-5
v_gene: TRBV13
len: 22
CDR3aa: CASSSPWIVYRGHPGGNQPQHF

j_gene: TRBJ2-1
v_gene: TRBV15
len: 15
CDR3aa: CATSPSRTLAHEQFF

j_gene: TRBJ2-5
v_gene: TRBV5-4
len: 15
CDR3aa: CASRSATRSQETQYF

j_gene: TRBJ2-1
v_gene: TRBV11-2
len: 17
CDR3aa: CASRIFRLAGPPGEQFF

j_gene: TRBJ2-7
v_gene: TRBV21-1
len: 14
CDR3aa: CASSKEKGTHEQYF

j_gene: TRBJ2-1
v_gene: TRBV30
len: 13
CDR3aa: CAWSQGTKNEQFF

j_gene: TRBJ2-4
v_gene: TRBV28
len: 12
CDR3aa: CASSITGTLTDF

j_gene: TRBJ2-7
v_gene: TRBV20-1
len: 13
CDR3aa: CSVRGQVSYEQYF

j_gene: TRBJ1-6
v_gene: TRBV6-5
len: 14
CDR3aa: CASSYSSGQSPLHF

j_gene: TRBJ2-1
v_gene: TRBV5-1
len: 14
CDR3aa: CASTTGTTGDEQFF

j_gene: TRBJ2-1
v_gene: TRBV20-1
len: 14
CDR3aa: CSVPFEGSYNEQFF

j_gene: TRBJ2-3
v_gene: TRBV2
len: 11
CDR3aa: CASRLGGAQYF

j_gene: TRBJ1-5
v_gene: TRBV2
len: 12
CDR3aa: CASRGGRQPQHF

j_gene: TRBJ1-2
v_gene: TRBV12-3/TRBV12-4
len: 14
CDR3aa: CASSRDSLFYGYTF

j_gene: TRBJ2-7
v_gene: TRBV5-1
len: 12
CDR3aa: CASSKTVYEQYF

j_gene: TRBJ2-3
v_gene: TRBV4-2
len: 16
CDR3aa: CASSRGQGSLTDTQYF

j_gene: TRBJ2-1
v_gene: TRBV6-1
len: 17
CDR3aa: CASRSTGGGGAGNEQFF

j_gene: TRBJ1-2
v_gene: TRBV19
len: 16
CDR3aa: CASSIGADAGLGGYTF

j_gene: TRBJ2-7
v_gene: TRBV5-1
len: 14
CDR3aa: CASSLEIGGDEQYF

j_gene: TRBJ1-2
v_gene: TRBV12-3/TRBV12-4
len: 16
CDR3aa: CASSLEGRNINYGYTF

j_gene: TRBJ2-3
v_gene: TRBV20-1
len: 14
CDR3aa: CSAHKRVGGDTQYF

j_gene: TRBJ2-3
v_gene: TRBV7-2
len: 16
CDR3aa: CASSLRFSRYTDTQYF

j_gene: TRBJ2-7
v_gene: TRBV5-1
len: 16
CDR3aa: CASSSPGTKISYEQYF

j_gene: TRBJ1-1
v_gene: TRBV6-5
len: 12
CDR3aa: CASSDRQAQAFF

j_gene: TRBJ2-2
v_gene: TRBV5-1
len: 15
CDR3aa: CASREAGFSTGELFF

j_gene: TRBJ2-7
v_gene: TRBV4-1
len: 17
CDR3aa: CASSQDFGGRFGYEQYF

j_gene: TRBJ1-2
v_gene: TRBV18
len: 14
CDR3aa: CASSSDGSVDGYTF